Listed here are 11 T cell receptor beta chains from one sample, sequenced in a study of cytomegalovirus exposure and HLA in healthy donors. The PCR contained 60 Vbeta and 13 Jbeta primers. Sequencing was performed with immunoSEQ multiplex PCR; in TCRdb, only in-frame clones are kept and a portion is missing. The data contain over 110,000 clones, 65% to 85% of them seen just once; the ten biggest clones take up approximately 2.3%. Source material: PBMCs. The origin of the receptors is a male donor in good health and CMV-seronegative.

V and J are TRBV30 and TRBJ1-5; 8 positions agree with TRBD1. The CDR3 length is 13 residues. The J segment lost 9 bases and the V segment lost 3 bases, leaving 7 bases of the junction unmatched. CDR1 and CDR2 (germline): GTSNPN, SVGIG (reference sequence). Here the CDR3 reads CAWRGQGAGPQHF. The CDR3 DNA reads TGTGCCTGGAGGGGGCAGGGGGCCGGGCCCCAGCATTTT.

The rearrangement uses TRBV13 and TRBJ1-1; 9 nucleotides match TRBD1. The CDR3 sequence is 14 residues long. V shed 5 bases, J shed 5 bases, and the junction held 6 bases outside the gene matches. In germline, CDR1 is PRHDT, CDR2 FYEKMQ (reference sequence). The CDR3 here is CASSPQGALTEAFF. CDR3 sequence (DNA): TGTGCCAGCAGCCCACAGGGGGCGCTGACTGAAGCTTTCTTT.

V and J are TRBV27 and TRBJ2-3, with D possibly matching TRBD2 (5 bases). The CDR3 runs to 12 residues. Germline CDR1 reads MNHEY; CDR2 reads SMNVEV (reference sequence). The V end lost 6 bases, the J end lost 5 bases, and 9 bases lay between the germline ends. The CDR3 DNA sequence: TGTGCCAGCAGGCCCGGGGAAGATACGCAGTATTTT. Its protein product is CASRPGEDTQYF.

CDR3 bases: TGTGCCAGCAGGGCGTCGGGAGGGGGTTCCACAGATACGCAGTATTTT. The encoded protein is CASRASGGGSTDTQYF. J is TRBJ2-3 and V is TRBV7-2, with TRBD2 matching over 8 bases. Germline V lookup: CDR1 SGHTA, CDR2 FQGNSA. V trimming: 6 bases; J trimming: 2 bases; junction bases outside the gene matches: 10. This CDR3 is 16 amino acids long.

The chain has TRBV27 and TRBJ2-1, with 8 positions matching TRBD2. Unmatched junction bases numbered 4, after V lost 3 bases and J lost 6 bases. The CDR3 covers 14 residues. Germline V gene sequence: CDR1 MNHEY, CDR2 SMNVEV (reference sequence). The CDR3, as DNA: TGTGCCAGCAGTTTTTCCGGGAGGGTCAATGAGCAGTTCTTC. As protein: CASSFSGRVNEQFF.

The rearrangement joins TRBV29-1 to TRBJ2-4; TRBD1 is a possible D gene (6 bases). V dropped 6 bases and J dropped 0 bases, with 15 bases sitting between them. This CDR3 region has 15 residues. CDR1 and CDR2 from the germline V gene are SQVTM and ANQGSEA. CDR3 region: CSVIQGSGAKNIQYF. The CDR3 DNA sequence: TGCAGCGTCATACAGGGATCGGGAGCCAAAAACATTCAGTACTTC.

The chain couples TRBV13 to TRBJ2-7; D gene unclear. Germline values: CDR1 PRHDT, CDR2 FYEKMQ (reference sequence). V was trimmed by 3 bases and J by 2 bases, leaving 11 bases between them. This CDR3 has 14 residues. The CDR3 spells CASSFRRSTYEQYF. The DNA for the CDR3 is TGTGCCAGCAGCTTTCGGAGAAGTACCTACGAGCAGTACTTC.

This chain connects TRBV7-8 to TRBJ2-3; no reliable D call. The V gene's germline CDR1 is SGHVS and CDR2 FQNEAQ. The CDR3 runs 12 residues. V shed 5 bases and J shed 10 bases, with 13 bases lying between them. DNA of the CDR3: TGTGCCAGCAGCCTCTCTACTGCTGCGCAGTATTTT. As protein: CASSLSTAAQYF.

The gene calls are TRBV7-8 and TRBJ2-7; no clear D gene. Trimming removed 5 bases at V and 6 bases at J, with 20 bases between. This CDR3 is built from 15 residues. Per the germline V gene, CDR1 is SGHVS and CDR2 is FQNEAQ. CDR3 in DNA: TGTGCCAGCAGCGTTAGTTTAAACTCCATCGGCGAGCAGTACTTC. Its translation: CASSVSLNSIGEQYF.

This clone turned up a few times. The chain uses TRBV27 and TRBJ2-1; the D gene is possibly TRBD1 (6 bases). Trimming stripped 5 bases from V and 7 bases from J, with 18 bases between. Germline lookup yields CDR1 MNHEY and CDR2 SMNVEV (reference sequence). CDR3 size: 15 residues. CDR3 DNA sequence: TGTGCCAGCAGTCCCCGACCGGACAGTCGGAATGAGCAGTTCTTC. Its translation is CASSPRPDSRNEQFF.

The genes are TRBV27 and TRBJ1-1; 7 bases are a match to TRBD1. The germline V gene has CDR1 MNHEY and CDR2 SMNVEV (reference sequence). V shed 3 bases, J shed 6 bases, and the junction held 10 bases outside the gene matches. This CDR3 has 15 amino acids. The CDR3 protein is CASSFRTGWGAEAFF. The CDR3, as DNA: TGTGCCAGCAGTTTCCGGACAGGTTGGGGGGCTGAAGCTTTCTTT.